This T cell receptor beta chain originates from a study of blood T cell repertoires in COVID-19. From germline, CDR1 is MNHEY and CDR2 SMNVEV (reference sequence). CDR3 length equals 12 residues. The V gene end was trimmed by 6 bases and the J gene end by 10 bases; junction bases not matched to a gene: 6. Profiled with immunoSEQ multiplex PCR; TCRdb holds only in-frame clones, not every one. The table includes fewer than 350,000 clones, 85% detected once. The sample was PBMCs or T cells enriched from blood (not recorded which). J is TRBJ1-2 and V is TRBV27; TRBD1 matches 9 bases. The sequence derives from a woman aged 45-60 years who had recovered from COVID-19. The CDR3 DNA is TGTGCCAGCAGAGGACAGGGGTCTTACTACACCTTC. This translates into CASRGQGSYYTF.